One sample yielded the 30 T cell receptor beta chains listed below, sequenced in a study of blood T cell repertoires in COVID-19. Only in-frame clones appear in the TCRdb table, and some are missing; sequencing was by immunoSEQ multiplex PCR. The repertoire holds approximately 170,000 clones, 80% seen once, with 4.5% to 7.5% in the top ten. Sequencing was carried out using PBMCs or T cells enriched from blood (not recorded which). Receptors originate from a middle-aged man who had recovered from COVID-19.

V is TRBV7-2 and J is TRBJ2-7; tentatively, D is TRBD2 (6 bases). There are 19 residues in the CDR3. In germline, CDR1 is SGHTA, CDR2 FQGNSA. The V and J ends lost 5 bases and 0 bases respectively, with 26 bases between them. DNA for the CDR3: TGTGCCAGCAGCGAAAGTCCCATGGCTAGCGTGCAACTCTCCTACGAGCAGTACTTC. Protein sequence: CASSESPMASVQLSYEQYF.

V gene TRBV19 combines with J gene TRBJ2-2, with 8 bases identical to TRBD2. With V trimmed by 7 bases and J by 2 bases, 12 bases remained unmatched. This CDR3 is 17 amino acids long. Germline V lookup: CDR1 LNHDA, CDR2 SQIVND (reference sequence). DNA for the CDR3: TGTGCCAGTATCACTAGCGGAGCTCCTACAAACACCGGGGAGCTGTTTTTT. This sequence encodes CASITSGAPTNTGELFF.

This clone was observed a single time. V is TRBV7-3 and J is TRBJ1-6; D is unclear. V gave up 2 bases and J gave up 7 bases, with 9 bases separating them. Germline V lookup: CDR1 SGHTA, CDR2 FQGTGA. The CDR3 length is 14 residues. The CDR3 DNA is TGTGCCAGCAGCTTAGGGGAGTCGAATTCACCCCTCCACTTT. Protein: CASSLGESNSPLHF.

The rearrangement joins TRBV6-1 to TRBJ1-5, with D perhaps matching TRBD1 (5 bases). Per germline, CDR1 MNHNS and CDR2 SASEGT. This CDR3 has 15 residues. V was trimmed by 1 base and J by 2 bases, leaving 9 bases between them. CDR3 sequence: CASSEGTGGNQPQHF. CDR3 nucleotides: TGTGCCAGCAGTGAAGGGACGGGGGGCAATCAGCCCCAGCATTTT.

The V and J genes are TRBV30 and TRBJ1-2; no reliable D call. This CDR3 has 17 residues. In germline, CDR1 is GTSNPN, CDR2 SVGIG (reference sequence). Trimming stripped 0 bases from V and 4 bases from J, with 21 bases between. CDR3 amino acids: CAWSVASFVARGYGYTF. The CDR3 coding sequence is TGTGCCTGGAGTGTGGCGTCGTTCGTCGCCCGGGGCTATGGCTACACCTTC.

The rearrangement uses TRBV6-4 and TRBJ2-1; 9 bases agree with TRBD2. The V segment lost 3 bases and the J segment 4 bases; nucleotides outside the gene matches: 4. This CDR3 comprises 15 residues. Germline CDR1 and CDR2: MRHNA and SNTAGT. Written as DNA, the CDR3 is TGTGCCAGCAGTGAAATAGCGGGGGATTACAATGAGCAGTTCTTC. Its translation is CASSEIAGDYNEQFF.

The genes are TRBV6-6 and TRBJ2-7; D is unresolved. CDR1 is MNHNY, CDR2 SVGAGI, per germline (reference sequence). This CDR3 has 13 residues. Trimming shortened V by 6 bases and J by 0 bases, and 9 bases separated the two germline ends. The CDR3 DNA follows: TGTGCCAGCAGCAACTACCACTCCTACGAGCAGTACGTC. It codes for CASSNYHSYEQYV.

V is TRBV27 and J is TRBJ1-2; tentative D call: TRBD1 (5 bases). There are 13 residues in the CDR3. Trimming removed 5 bases from V and 5 bases from J, with 12 bases in between. Germline V gene sequence: CDR1 MNHEY, CDR2 SMNVEV (reference sequence). The CDR3 DNA is TGTGCCAGCAGTCCCGGGACTGATTATGGCTACACCTTC. Amino acids: CASSPGTDYGYTF.

The chain combines TRBV30 with TRBJ1-2; no firm D call. Trimming took 0 bases from V and 6 from J, leaving 17 bases between them. This CDR3 comprises 15 residues. Germline loops: CDR1 GTSNPN, CDR2 SVGIG (reference sequence). This CDR3 reads CAWSVGSGIRDGYTF. The CDR3, as DNA: TGTGCCTGGAGTGTTGGGTCGGGGATACGGGATGGCTACACCTTC.

The chain has TRBV6-6 and TRBJ1-2; 9 bases are a match to TRBD1. Germline V gene lookup returns CDR1 MNHNY and CDR2 SVGAGI (reference sequence). With 6 bases clipped from V and 3 bases from J, the junction kept 2 bases outside the gene matches. The CDR3 sequence is 13 residues long. The CDR3 sequence: CASRTGGDYGYTF. The CDR3 nucleotides read TGTGCCAGCAGAACAGGGGGCGACTATGGCTACACCTTC.

This chain links TRBV5-6 with TRBJ1-4; a possible D gene is TRBD1 (5 bases). This CDR3 spans 14 amino acids. Germline-derived CDR1 and CDR2 are SGHDT and YYEEEE. The V and J ends lost 5 bases and 8 bases respectively, with 16 bases between them. The CDR3 loop is CASSSQGGREKLFF. The DNA of the CDR3 is TGTGCCAGCAGTTCTCAGGGTGGGCGAGAAAAACTGTTTTTT.

This sequence joins TRBV19 and TRBJ1-1, with TRBD1 as a possible D gene (5 bases). CDR1 is LNHDA and CDR2 is SQIVND in the germline V gene (reference sequence). This CDR3 spans 19 amino acids. V was clipped by 3 bases and J by 1 base, with 24 bases between them. Written as DNA, the CDR3 is TGTGCCAGTAGTATTAACTCACCAGGGAGGATAATCCAGAACACTGAAGCTTTCTTT. Amino acid sequence: CASSINSPGRIIQNTEAFF. Combining the CDR3 with reference TRBV19 and TRBJ1-1 gives the whole variable domain DGGITQSPKYLFRKEGQNVTLSCEQNLNHDAMYWYRQDPGQGLRLIYYSQIVNDFQKGDIAEGYSVSREKKESFPLTVTSAQKNPTAFYLCASSINSPGRIIQNTEAFFGQGTRLTVV.

Remarks on this clone: A much more abundant neighbour one base away suggests this may be a read error. This chain links TRBV7-6 with TRBJ2-1, with a tentative D call TRBD2 (5 bases). This CDR3 region has 12 residues. V gave up 5 bases and J gave up 5 bases, with 7 bases separating them. Germline-derived CDR1 and CDR2 are SGHVS and FNYEAQ. This chain's CDR3 is CASSPADNEQFF. The CDR3 DNA is TGTGCCAGCAGCCCAGCGGACAATGAGCAGTTCTTC.

The V and J genes are TRBV5-5 and TRBJ1-5; possible D gene TRBD1, 6 bases. This CDR3 comprises 15 residues. V lost 1 base and J lost 5, with 13 bases in between. Germline-derived CDR1 and CDR2 are SGHKS and YYEKEE (reference sequence). The CDR3 region is CASSLYGGRDQPQHF. CDR3 DNA: TGTGCCAGCAGCTTGTACGGGGGGCGCGATCAGCCCCAGCATTTT.

This chain connects TRBV7-9 to TRBJ2-7; D might be TRBD1 (6 bases). Germline CDR1 and CDR2: SEHNR and FQNEAQ (reference sequence). CDR3 length equals 16 residues. The ends were cut back, 4 bases at V and 3 bases at J, with 19 bases in the middle. CDR3 coding DNA: TGTGCCAGCAGCTCCGGCCGGTCCGGACAGAGCTACGAGCAGTACTTC. Amino acids: CASSSGRSGQSYEQYF.

This CDR3 is CASSEIEGASNQPQHF. The CDR3 DNA is TGTGCCAGCAGTGAAATCGAGGGGGCGAGCAATCAGCCCCAGCATTTT. The chain combines TRBV6-1 with TRBJ1-5, with 7 positions matching TRBD1. The CDR3 has 16 residues. V was clipped by 2 bases and J by 1 base; unmatched bases: 5. CDR1 is MNHNS, CDR2 SASEGT, per germline.

The J gene is TRBJ1-1, the V gene TRBV30; D remains unclear. The germline V gene has CDR1 GTSNPN and CDR2 SVGIG (reference sequence). The V end was cut by 8 bases, the J end by 11 bases, with 18 bases between. The CDR3 loop spans 11 amino acids. The CDR3 here is CALILRGSAFF. The CDR3 DNA follows: TGTGCCCTAATTCTTCGAGGGAGCGCTTTCTTT.

This chain links TRBV24-1 with TRBJ1-2, with TRBD1 as a possible D gene (5 bases). This CDR3 has 13 residues. Germline lookup yields CDR1 KGHDR and CDR2 SFDVKD. V lost 7 bases and J 1 base, leaving 9 bases between the germline ends. For the CDR3, the DNA is TGTGCCACCAGCCACGGGGGTAACTATGGCTACACCTTC. Translated: CATSHGGNYGYTF.

The chain has TRBV5-8 and TRBJ2-5; D is perhaps TRBD2 (6 bases). V shed 3 bases and J shed 7 bases, with 19 bases lying between them. This CDR3 is built from 15 residues. Germline loops: CDR1 SGHTS, CDR2 YDEGEE. The CDR3 loop reads CASSSLTSSAWTQYF. CDR3 DNA: TGTGCCAGCAGCTCCCTAACCTCTAGCGCTTGGACCCAGTACTTC. The full variable domain, its missing parts supplied by reference TRBV5-8 and TRBJ2-5, is EAGVTQSPTHLIKTRGQQATLRCSPISGHTSVYWYQQALGLGLQFLLWYDEGEERNRGNFPPRFSGRQFPNYSSELNVNALELEDSALYLCASSSLTSSAWTQYFGPGTRLLVL.

This clone was counted between two and nine times. V usage is TRBV2 and J usage is TRBJ1-1, with TRBD1 matching 8 bases. This CDR3 region has 15 residues. CDR1 SNHLY and CDR2 FYNNEI come from the germline V gene. J was trimmed by 5 bases and V by 8 bases; bases with no gene match: 13. This CDR3 is CASPGQGVYSTEAFF. The CDR3 nucleotides read TGTGCCAGCCCCGGACAGGGCGTTTACTCTACTGAAGCTTTCTTT.

The rearrangement links TRBV7-7 to TRBJ1-3; no reliable D call. This CDR3 spans 13 amino acids. The V gene lost 6 bases and the J gene lost 1 base, with 7 bases spanning the gap. Per germline, CDR1 SSHAT and CDR2 FNYEAQ (reference sequence). In nucleotides, the CDR3 is TGTGCCAGCAGTCCCTTATCTGGAAACACCATATATTTT. Translation: CASSPLSGNTIYF.

The chain joins TRBV18 to TRBJ2-5; D is ambiguous. Per the germline V gene, CDR1 is KGHSH and CDR2 is LQKENI. The V end was cut by 6 bases, the J end by 4 bases, with 6 bases between. The CDR3 extends over 11 amino acids. CDR3 coding DNA: TGTGCCAGCTCCCCGGTAGAGACCCAGTACTTC. Protein sequence: CASSPVETQYF.

The CDR3 protein is CAWSVGGQPNQPQHF. In nucleotides, the CDR3 is TGTGCCTGGAGTGTAGGCGGACAGCCCAATCAGCCCCAGCATTTT. This chain links TRBV30 with TRBJ1-5; a possible D gene is TRBD1 (6 bases). Trimming removed 0 bases at V and 3 bases at J, with 12 bases between. CDR1 and CDR2 from the germline V gene are GTSNPN and SVGIG (reference sequence). The CDR3 runs 15 residues.

The chain links TRBV4-1 to TRBJ2-3; 7 bases align to TRBD2. V dropped 1 base and J dropped 1; count of bases not matched to a gene: 8. This CDR3 is 17 amino acids long. Germline CDR1 and CDR2: MGHRA and YSYEKL. In DNA, the CDR3 is TGCGCCAGCAGCCAAGGCCAACTAGCGACTGGCACAGATACGCAGTATTTT. Protein: CASSQGQLATGTDTQYF.

The V call is TRBV9, the J call TRBJ2-3; no clear D. Trimming took 0 bases from V and 0 from J, leaving 8 bases between them. The germline CDR1 and CDR2 sequences are SGDLS and YYNGEE. CDR3 size: 15 residues. The CDR3 sequence is CASSVGALSTDTQYF. The DNA for the CDR3 is TGTGCCAGCAGCGTAGGGGCTTTAAGCACAGATACGCAGTATTTT.

The chain is built from TRBV12-3 or TRBV12-4 and TRBJ1-1; 7 bases align to TRBD1. V gave up 2 bases and J gave up 7 bases; unmatched junction bases: 4. The CDR3 covers 13 residues. The CDR3 DNA reads as TGTGCCAGCAGTTTAAGACAGGGAATTGAAGCTTTCTTT. It specifies CASSLRQGIEAFF.

As DNA, the CDR3 is TGTGCCAGCACCATATGGGACAGGGTCTCCTACAATGAGCAGTTCTTC. It yields the protein CASTIWDRVSYNEQFF. This chain uses TRBV11-1 with TRBJ2-1, with TRBD1 matching over 9 bases. V lost 7 bases and J lost 0; bases outside the gene matches: 7. The CDR3 runs 16 residues. Germline V gene data show CDR1 as SGHAT and CDR2 as FQDESV (reference sequence).

The rearrangement uses TRBV11-2 and TRBJ1-3, with D possibly being TRBD1 (6 bases). Between the trimmed V and J ends, which lost 3 bases and 0 bases, there was a span of 9 bases. The CDR3 is 15 amino acids. Germline V gene sequence: CDR1 SGHAT, CDR2 FQNNGV. The CDR3 protein is CASSLRGNSGNTIYF. The CDR3 region has the DNA TGTGCCAGCAGCTTGAGGGGGAACTCTGGAAACACCATATATTTT. Full variable domain (missing parts from reference TRBV11-2 and TRBJ1-3): EAGVAQSPRYKIIEKRQSVAFWCNPISGHATLYWYQQILGQGPKLLIQFQNNGVVDDSQLPKDRFSAERLKGVDSTLKIQPAKLEDSAVYLCASSLRGNSGNTIYFGEGSWLTVV.

The chain is built from TRBV7-3 and TRBJ1-2; D unresolved. Trimming took 5 bases from V and 6 from J, leaving 13 bases between them. The germline V gene encodes CDR1 SGHTA and CDR2 FQGTGA. This CDR3 has 13 amino acids. The DNA of the CDR3 is TGTGCCAGCAGCGGTTCAAGGGAGGATGGCTACACCTTC. Its protein product is CASSGSREDGYTF.

CDR3 sequence: CASSNSGTGWDEQYF. In nucleotides, the CDR3 is TGTGCCAGTAGTAACTCCGGGACAGGGTGGGACGAGCAGTACTTC. This chain uses TRBV19 with TRBJ2-7; TRBD1 matches at 9 bases. The CDR3 consists of 15 residues. The V segment lost 4 bases and the J segment 5 bases; nucleotides outside the gene matches: 9. Germline lookup yields CDR1 LNHDA and CDR2 SQIVND (reference sequence).